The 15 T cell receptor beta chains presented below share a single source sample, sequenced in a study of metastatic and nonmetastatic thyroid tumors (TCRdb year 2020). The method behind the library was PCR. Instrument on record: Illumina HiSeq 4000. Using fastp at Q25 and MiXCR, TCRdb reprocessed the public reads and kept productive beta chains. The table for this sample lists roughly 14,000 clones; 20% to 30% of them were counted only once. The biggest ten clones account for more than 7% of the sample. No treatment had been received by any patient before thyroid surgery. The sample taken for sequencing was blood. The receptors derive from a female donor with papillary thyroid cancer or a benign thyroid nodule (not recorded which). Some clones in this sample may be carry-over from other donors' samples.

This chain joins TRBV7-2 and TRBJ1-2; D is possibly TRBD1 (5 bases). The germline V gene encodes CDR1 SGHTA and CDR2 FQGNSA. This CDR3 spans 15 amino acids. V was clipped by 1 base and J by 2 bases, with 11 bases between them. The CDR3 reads CASSLGGGLNYGYTF. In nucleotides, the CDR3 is TGTGCCAGCAGCTTAGGTGGGGGGTTAAACTATGGCTACACCTTC. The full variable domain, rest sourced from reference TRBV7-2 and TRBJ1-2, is GAGVSQSPSNKVTEKGKDVELRCDPISGHTALYWYRQSLGQGLEFLIYFQGNSAPDKSGLPSDRFSAERTGGSVSTLTIQRTQQEDSAVYLCASSLGGGLNYGYTFGSGTRLTVV.

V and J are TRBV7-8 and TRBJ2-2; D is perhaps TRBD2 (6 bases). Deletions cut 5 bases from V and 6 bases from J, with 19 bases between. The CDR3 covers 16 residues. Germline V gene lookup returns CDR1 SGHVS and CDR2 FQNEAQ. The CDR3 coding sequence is TGTGCCAGCAGCCCTATAGCCCAACTAGCCCCCGGGGAGCTGTTTTTT. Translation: CASSPIAQLAPGELFF.

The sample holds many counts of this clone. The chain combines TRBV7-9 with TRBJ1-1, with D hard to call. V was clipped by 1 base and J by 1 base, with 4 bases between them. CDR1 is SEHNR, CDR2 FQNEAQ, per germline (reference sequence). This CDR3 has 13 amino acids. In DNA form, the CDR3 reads TGTGCCAGCAGCTTAGTCGGGAACACTGAAGCTTTCTTT. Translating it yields CASSLVGNTEAFF. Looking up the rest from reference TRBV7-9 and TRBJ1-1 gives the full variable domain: DTGVSQNPRHKITKRGQNVTFRCDPISEHNRLYWYRQTLGQGPEFLTYFQNEAQLEKSRLLSDRFSAERPKGSFSTLEIQRTEQGDSAMYLCASSLVGNTEAFFGQGTRLTVV.

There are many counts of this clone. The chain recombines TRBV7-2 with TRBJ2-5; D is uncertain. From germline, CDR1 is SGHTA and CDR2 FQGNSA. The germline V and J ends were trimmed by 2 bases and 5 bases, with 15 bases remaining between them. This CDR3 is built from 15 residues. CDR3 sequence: CASSLLGSNGETQYF. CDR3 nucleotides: TGTGCCAGCAGCTTATTGGGCTCGAACGGGGAGACCCAGTACTTC.

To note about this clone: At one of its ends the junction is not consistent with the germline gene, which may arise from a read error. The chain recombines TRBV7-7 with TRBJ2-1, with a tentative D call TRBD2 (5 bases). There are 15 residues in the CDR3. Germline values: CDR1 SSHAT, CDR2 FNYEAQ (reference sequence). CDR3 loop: CASSLGGWMHNEQFF. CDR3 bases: TGTGCTAGCAGCTTAGGCGGGTGGATGCATAATGAGCAGTTCTTC.

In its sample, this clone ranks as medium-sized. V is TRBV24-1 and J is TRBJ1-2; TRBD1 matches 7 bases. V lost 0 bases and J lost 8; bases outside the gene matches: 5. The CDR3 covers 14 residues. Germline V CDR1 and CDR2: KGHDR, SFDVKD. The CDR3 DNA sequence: TGTGCCACCAGTGATTTGAACAGGGGCAGGGGCTACACCTTC. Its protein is CATSDLNRGRGYTF.

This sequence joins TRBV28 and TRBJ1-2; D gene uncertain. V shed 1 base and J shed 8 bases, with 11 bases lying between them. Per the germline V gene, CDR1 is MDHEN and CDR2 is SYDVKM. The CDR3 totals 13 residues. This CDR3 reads CASSLSPPGGYTF. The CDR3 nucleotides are TGTGCCAGCAGTTTATCTCCCCCGGGGGGCTACACCTTC.

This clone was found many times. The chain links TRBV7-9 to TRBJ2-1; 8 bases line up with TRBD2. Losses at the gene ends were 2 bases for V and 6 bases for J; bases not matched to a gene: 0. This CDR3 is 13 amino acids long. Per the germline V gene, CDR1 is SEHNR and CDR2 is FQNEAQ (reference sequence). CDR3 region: CASSLLAGNEQFF. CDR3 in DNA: TGTGCCAGCAGCTTACTAGCGGGCAATGAGCAGTTCTTC.

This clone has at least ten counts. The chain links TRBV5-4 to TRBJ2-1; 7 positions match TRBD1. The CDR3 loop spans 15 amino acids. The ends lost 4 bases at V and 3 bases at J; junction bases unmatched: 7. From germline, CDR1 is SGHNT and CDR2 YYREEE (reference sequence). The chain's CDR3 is CASSRDRSVYNEQFF. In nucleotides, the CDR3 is TGTGCCAGCAGCCGGGACAGATCCGTCTACAATGAGCAGTTCTTC.

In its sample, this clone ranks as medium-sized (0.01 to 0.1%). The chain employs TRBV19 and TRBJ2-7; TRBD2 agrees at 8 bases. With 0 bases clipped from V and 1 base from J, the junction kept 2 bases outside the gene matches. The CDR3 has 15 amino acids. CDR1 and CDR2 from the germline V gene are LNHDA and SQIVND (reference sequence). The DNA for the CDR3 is TGTGCCAGTAGTATAGAGAGCGGGGGTTCCTACGAGCAGTACTTC. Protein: CASSIESGGSYEQYF.

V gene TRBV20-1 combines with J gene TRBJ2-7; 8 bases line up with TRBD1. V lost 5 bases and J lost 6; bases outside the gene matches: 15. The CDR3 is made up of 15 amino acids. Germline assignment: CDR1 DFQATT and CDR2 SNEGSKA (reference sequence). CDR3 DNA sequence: TGCAGTGCTTATTCAGGGGGCGCCCCCCCTCGCGAGCAGTACTTC. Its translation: CSAYSGGAPPREQYF.

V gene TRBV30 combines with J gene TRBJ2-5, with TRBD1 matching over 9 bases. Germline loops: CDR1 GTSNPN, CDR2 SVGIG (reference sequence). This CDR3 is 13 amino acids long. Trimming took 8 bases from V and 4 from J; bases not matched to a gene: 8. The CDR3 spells CATGQGSGETQYF. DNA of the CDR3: TGTGCCACAGGACAGGGGAGTGGAGAGACCCAGTACTTC.

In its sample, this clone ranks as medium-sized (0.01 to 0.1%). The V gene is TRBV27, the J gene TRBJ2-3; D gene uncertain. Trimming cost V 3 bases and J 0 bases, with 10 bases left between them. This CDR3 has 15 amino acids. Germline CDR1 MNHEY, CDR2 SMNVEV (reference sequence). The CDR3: CASSLGSASTDTQYF. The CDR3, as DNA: TGTGCCAGCAGTTTGGGGTCGGCTAGCACAGATACGCAGTATTTT.

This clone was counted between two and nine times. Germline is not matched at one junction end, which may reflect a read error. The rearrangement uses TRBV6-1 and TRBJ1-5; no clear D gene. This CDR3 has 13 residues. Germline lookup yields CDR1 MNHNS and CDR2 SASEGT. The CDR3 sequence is CVSIEVGGQPQHF. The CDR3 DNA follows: TGTGTCAGCATTGAAGTTGGAGGGCAGCCCCAGCATTTT.

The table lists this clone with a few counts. CDR3 coding DNA: TGTGCCAGCAGACCCCCGGGTGGGGAGGAGACCCAGTACTTC. Residues: CASRPPGGEETQYF. The chain has TRBV6-1 and TRBJ2-5; D is perhaps TRBD2 (5 bases). CDR1 and CDR2 from the germline V gene are MNHNS and SASEGT. CDR3 length equals 14 residues. V was clipped by 6 bases and J by 5 bases, with 16 bases between them.